The 21 T cell receptor beta chains below were found in one sample sequenced in a study of control samples from healthy donors and cancer patients. The protocol was immunoSEQ multiplex PCR, while the TCRdb copy is restricted to in-frame clones and leaves out a portion. The table lists 130,000 or so clones, 80% to 95% of them singletons. Sequencing was carried out using blood. These receptors were collected from a man aged 40-49 years in good health.

The chain couples TRBV3-1 (or the pseudogene TRBV3-2) to TRBJ2-7; D not resolved. V dropped 6 bases and J dropped 2 bases, with 5 bases sitting between them. The germline CDR1 and CDR2 sequences are LGHDT and YNNKEL (reference sequence). The CDR3 covers 11 residues. The CDR3 nucleotides read TGTGCCAGCAGAGGTGCCTACGAGCAGTACTTC. Amino acid sequence: CASRGAYEQYF.

This chain connects TRBV6-5 to TRBJ2-7; D possibly corresponds to TRBD1 (6 bases). Germline CDR1 is MNHEY and CDR2 is SVGAGI. The CDR3 has 14 amino acids. Trimming removed 0 bases from V and 5 bases from J, with 11 bases in between. The CDR3 spells CASSYSGGGDEQYF. CDR3 bases: TGTGCCAGCAGTTACTCTGGGGGCGGCGACGAGCAGTACTTC.

The genes are TRBV6-5 and TRBJ1-1; D gene ambiguous. Germline values: CDR1 MNHEY, CDR2 SVGAGI. V lost 6 bases and J lost 6, with 17 bases in between. The CDR3 consists of 14 residues. The CDR3 loop is CASSPKSKAAEAFF. Here the CDR3 DNA reads TGTGCCAGCAGCCCAAAGTCCAAGGCCGCTGAAGCTTTCTTT.

The chain employs TRBV7-9 and TRBJ2-7; the D is unclear. The CDR3 spans 14 residues. V shed 1 base and J shed 2 bases, with 9 bases lying between them. Per germline, CDR1 SEHNR and CDR2 FQNEAQ (reference sequence). CDR3 region: CASSLDGRAYEQYF. CDR3 DNA sequence: TGTGCCAGCAGCTTAGACGGCCGAGCCTACGAGCAGTACTTC.

The rearrangement joins TRBV6-5 to TRBJ2-1; D is possibly TRBD1 or TRBD2 (5 bases each). Trimming removed 6 bases from V and 9 bases from J, with 15 bases in between. Germline V gene data show CDR1 as MNHEY and CDR2 as SVGAGI. The CDR3 totals 13 residues. In DNA form, the CDR3 reads TGTGCCAGCAGCATAAATTTGGGGACTGAGCAGTTCTTC. Its translation: CASSINLGTEQFF.

DNA for the CDR3: TGTGCCAGCAGCCAATTCGGACGGGGGGGCCACAATGAGCAGTTCTTC. Translated, it gives CASSQFGRGGHNEQFF. The chain combines TRBV14 with TRBJ2-1; 8 bases fit TRBD2. There are 16 residues in the CDR3. Germline CDR1 and CDR2: SGHDN and FVKESK. J gave up 5 bases and V 2 bases, and 8 bases lay outside the gene matches.

V gene TRBV3-1 (or the pseudogene TRBV3-2) combines with J gene TRBJ2-4; D is possibly TRBD1 (5 bases). The CDR3 loop spans 16 amino acids. Trimming shortened V by 4 bases and J by 0 bases, and 13 bases separated the two germline ends. Germline V lookup: CDR1 LGHDT, CDR2 YNNKEL (reference sequence). The CDR3 DNA sequence: TGTGCCAGCAGCCCCAGTTTGGGGCGAGCCAAAAACATTCAGTACTTC. Residues: CASSPSLGRAKNIQYF.

This clone occurred once. The rearrangement joins TRBV5-1 to TRBJ2-1; 10 nucleotides agree with TRBD2. In germline, CDR1 is SGHRS, CDR2 YFSETQ. The CDR3 has 15 amino acids. Trimming cost V 4 bases and J 9 bases; bases outside gene matches: 10. In DNA form, the CDR3 reads TGCGCCAGCAGCCACAGCGGGGGGGCCTATGTTGAGCAGTTCTTC. Translating gives CASSHSGGAYVEQFF.

The chain has TRBV5-1 and TRBJ2-1, with 9 bases lining up with TRBD2. There are 18 residues in the CDR3. CDR1 SGHRS and CDR2 YFSETQ come from the germline V gene. J lost 7 bases, V lost 2 bases, and 16 bases had no gene match. CDR3 in DNA: TGCGCCAGCAGCTTCCCAAGTGGAAGGGCGGGGGGGCAGAATGAGCAGTTCTTC. It translates to CASSFPSGRAGGQNEQFF.

The rearrangement uses TRBV7-9 and TRBJ1-4; D remains ambiguous. Trimming stripped 5 bases from V and 7 bases from J, with 14 bases between. CDR3 length equals 14 residues. Germline V CDR1 and CDR2: SEHNR, FQNEAQ (reference sequence). The CDR3 loop is CASSDRAVGEKLFF. The CDR3 bases are TGTGCCAGCAGCGATCGGGCGGTTGGTGAAAAACTGTTTTTT. The variable domain in full, with the rest retrieved from reference TRBV7-9 and TRBJ1-4, is DTGVSQNPRHKITKRGQNVTFRCDPISEHNRLYWYRQTLGQGPEFLTYFQNEAQLEKSRLLSDRFSAERPKGSFSTLEIQRTEQGDSAMYLCASSDRAVGEKLFFGSGTQLSVL.

The genes are TRBV29-1 and TRBJ1-2; 8 nucleotides line up with TRBD1. V shed 3 bases, J shed 8 bases, and the junction held 5 bases outside the gene matches. Looked up from germline, CDR1 is SQVTM and CDR2 is ANQGSEA. This CDR3 is 12 amino acids long. The CDR3 loop reads CSVETGVGGYTF. The CDR3 nucleotides are TGCAGCGTTGAGACAGGGGTTGGCGGCTACACCTTC.

The genes are TRBV6-5 and TRBJ1-2; D is undetermined. Germline V gene lookup returns CDR1 MNHEY and CDR2 SVGAGI. The CDR3 loop spans 13 amino acids. The V gene lost 3 bases and the J gene lost 8 bases, with 13 bases spanning the gap. The CDR3 reads CASSYTTLGGYTF. In nucleotides, the CDR3 is TGTGCCAGCAGTTATACAACCCTGGGGGGCTACACCTTC.

This chain links TRBV7-9 with TRBJ2-3; perhaps TRBD2 as D (6 bases). The CDR3 loop spans 16 amino acids. V lost 2 bases and J 5 bases, leaving 17 bases between the germline ends. From germline, CDR1 is SEHNR and CDR2 FQNEAQ (reference sequence). CDR3 residues: CASSLFTSPNKDTQYF. The DNA of the CDR3 is TGTGCCAGCAGCTTATTCACTAGCCCAAACAAAGATACGCAGTATTTT. The complete variable domain, with remaining parts taken from reference TRBV7-9 and TRBJ2-3, reads DTGVSQNPRHKITKRGQNVTFRCDPISEHNRLYWYRQTLGQGPEFLTYFQNEAQLEKSRLLSDRFSAERPKGSFSTLEIQRTEQGDSAMYLCASSLFTSPNKDTQYFGPGTRLTVL.

The rearrangement uses TRBV5-4 and TRBJ2-3; D is unclear. In germline, CDR1 is SGHNT, CDR2 YYREEE (reference sequence). The V end lost 0 bases, the J end lost 3 bases, and 11 bases lay between the germline ends. This CDR3 comprises 15 residues. CDR3 loop: CASSLGVDGTDTQYF. In DNA form, the CDR3 reads TGTGCCAGCAGCTTGGGAGTTGATGGGACAGATACGCAGTATTTT.

This clone appeared a few times. The chain recombines TRBV2 with TRBJ1-6; no clear D. Germline values: CDR1 SNHLY, CDR2 FYNNEI. This CDR3 comprises 16 residues. Trimming shortened V by 2 bases and J by 0 bases, and 8 bases separated the two germline ends. CDR3 coding DNA: TGTGCCAGCAGTGAATTATCCCCCTCCTATAATTCACCCCTCCACTTT. Its translation is CASSELSPSYNSPLHF.

The chain links TRBV27 to TRBJ1-1; D uncertain. CDR3 size: 12 residues. The V gene lost 6 bases and the J gene lost 3 bases, with 8 bases spanning the gap. Germline CDR1 and CDR2: MNHEY and SMNVEV (reference sequence). CDR3 DNA: TGTGCCAGCAGAGACTTCCACACTGAAGCTTTCTTT. Protein sequence: CASRDFHTEAFF.

V and J are TRBV2 and TRBJ2-7, with TRBD2 identical over 8 bases. This CDR3 is built from 12 residues. Germline V lookup: CDR1 SNHLY, CDR2 FYNNEI. The V gene end was trimmed by 8 bases and the J gene end by 6 bases; junction bases not matched to a gene: 6. CDR3 sequence reads: CASRREGVEQYF. The CDR3 nucleotides are TGTGCCAGCCGCCGGGAGGGGGTCGAGCAGTACTTC.

The rearrangement links TRBV27 to TRBJ1-4; D unclear. The germline V gene has CDR1 MNHEY and CDR2 SMNVEV (reference sequence). The V end lost 2 bases, the J end lost 5 bases, and 9 bases lay between the germline ends. This CDR3 is 14 amino acids long. The DNA for the CDR3 is TGTGCCAGCAGTTTAATAGGTTCGAATGAAAAACTGTTTTTT. As protein: CASSLIGSNEKLFF.

The gene calls are TRBV5-4 and TRBJ1-4; D is unresolved. The CDR3 loop spans 15 amino acids. In germline, CDR1 is SGHNT, CDR2 YYREEE (reference sequence). V was shortened by 0 bases and J by 0 bases, with 6 bases between the two germline ends. Here the CDR3 DNA reads TGTGCCAGCAGCTTGGATTGGGCAACTAATGAAAAACTGTTTTTT. Encoded protein: CASSLDWATNEKLFF.

Here the CDR3 reads CASRGGGGSRQPQHF. The DNA of the CDR3 is TGTGCCAGCAGGGGAGGAGGGGGATCAAGACAGCCCCAGCATTTT. The chain employs TRBV6-5 and TRBJ1-5, with D possibly TRBD1 on 6 matching bases. The CDR3 loop spans 15 amino acids. The germline V gene has CDR1 MNHEY and CDR2 SVGAGI. V lost 6 bases and J 7 bases, leaving 19 bases between the germline ends.

This clone is a singleton in its sample. This sequence joins TRBV18 and TRBJ1-3; D is possibly TRBD1 (6 bases). CDR1 is KGHSH, CDR2 LQKENI, per germline. Trimming left V 4 bases short and J 0 bases short, with 10 bases between. The CDR3 loop spans 15 amino acids. The DNA of the CDR3 is TGTGCCAGCTCACACTCGACAGGCTCTGGAAACACCATATATTTT. As protein: CASSHSTGSGNTIYF.